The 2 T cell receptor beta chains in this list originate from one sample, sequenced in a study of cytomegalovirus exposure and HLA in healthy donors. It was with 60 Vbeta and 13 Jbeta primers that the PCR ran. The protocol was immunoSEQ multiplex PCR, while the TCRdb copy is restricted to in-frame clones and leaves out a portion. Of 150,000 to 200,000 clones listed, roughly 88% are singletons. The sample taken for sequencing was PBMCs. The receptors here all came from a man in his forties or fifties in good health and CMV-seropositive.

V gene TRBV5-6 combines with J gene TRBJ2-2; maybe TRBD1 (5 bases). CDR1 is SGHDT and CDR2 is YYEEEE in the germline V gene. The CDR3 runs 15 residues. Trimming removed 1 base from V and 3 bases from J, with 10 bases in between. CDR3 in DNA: TGTGCCAGCAGCTTGCGCCCCAGGGACACCGGGGAGCTGTTTTTT. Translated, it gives CASSLRPRDTGELFF.

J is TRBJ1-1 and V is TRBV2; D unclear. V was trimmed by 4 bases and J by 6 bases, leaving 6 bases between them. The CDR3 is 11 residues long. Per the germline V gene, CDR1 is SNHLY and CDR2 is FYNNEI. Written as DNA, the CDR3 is TGTGCCAGCAGTGTTTCTCCTGAAGCTTTCTTT. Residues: CASSVSPEAFF.